The rows below give T cell receptor beta chains drawn from one sample of a study of shared clonotypes between healthy human individuals. TCRdb keeps only in-frame clones here, not all; method: immunoSEQ multiplex PCR. The repertoire includes about a million clones, approximately 72% of them detected once, and 1.4% sits in the top ten. The sample consisted of memory CD4+ T cells sorted from blood. These receptors originate from a man aged 18 to 30 in good health. Each CDR3 is given with its conserved first and last residue. A D gene is named only where the DNA matches it firmly. Rows may omit the clone size; those that give it use once, few, many or a size class.

V gene,clone size,D gene,CDR3 length,J gene,CDR3 DNA,CDR3 protein
TRBV2,-,-,15,TRBJ2-7,TGTGCCAGCAGTCCAAGCCGGAATAGGAACTACGAGCAGTACTTC,CASSPSRNRNYEQYF
TRBV2,once,-,15,TRBJ1-6,TGTGCCAGCAGTGAAGTAGGACACGGAGGGTCACCCCTCCACTTT,CASSEVGHGGSPLHF
TRBV27,-,TRBD1,13,TRBJ2-7,TGTGCCAGCAGGCCCCGGGCAGGGGGCGGGCAGTACTTC,CASRPRAGGGQYF
TRBV2,-,TRBD2,20,TRBJ2-6,TGTGCCAGCGTCCTGAGGGGACTAGCGGGACGCGGAACTGGGGCCAACGTCCTGACTTTC,CASVLRGLAGRGTGANVLTF
TRBV7-2,-,-,13,TRBJ2-1,TGTGCCAGCAGCCCCCGGTCCTACAATGAGCAGTTCTTC,CASSPRSYNEQFF
TRBV7-9,once,-,18,TRBJ1-4,TGTGCCAGCAGCTTAGCGCGGAGTCAGGAACACTCTAATGAAAAACTGTTTTTT,CASSLARSQEHSNEKLFF
TRBV28,-,TRBD2,17,TRBJ2-7,TGTGCCAGCAGTTCCCCGGCTAGCGGGGGCCCACTCTACGAGCAGTACTTC,CASSSPASGGPLYEQYF
TRBV5-1,once,-,16,TRBJ2-2,TGCGCCAGCAGCTTCACGGGCGGATTCCCCACCGGGGAGCTGTTTTTT,CASSFTGGFPTGELFF
TRBV7-2,-,TRBD1,15,TRBJ1-5,TGTGCCAGCAGTCCTAACAGGGGCGACAATCAGCCCCAGCATTTT,CASSPNRGDNQPQHF
TRBV10-3,-,-,11,TRBJ2-1,TGTGCCATCAAACAGGAAAGTGAGCAGTTCTTC,CAIKQESEQFF
TRBV7-9,-,TRBD1,16,TRBJ2-3,TGTGCCAGCAGCCCCGACTGGGACAGTCGCACAGATACGCAGTATTTT,CASSPDWDSRTDTQYF
TRBV19,once,-,16,TRBJ1-4,TGTGCCAGTAGTCCCAACCTACCGGACGGCAATGAAAAACTGTTTTTT,CASSPNLPDGNEKLFF
TRBV28,-,-,12,TRBJ1-1,TGTGCCAGCAATCGCGGGAACACTGAAGCTTTCTTT,CASNRGNTEAFF
TRBV6-1,-,-,15,TRBJ2-7,TGTGCCAGCAGTGTACCGGGACAAGGAGTCTACGAGCAGTACTTC,CASSVPGQGVYEQYF
TRBV5-6,-,TRBD1,17,TRBJ2-2,TGTGCCAGCAGCATTGGTGACAGGGGGCTGGGGACCGGGGAGCTGTTTTTT,CASSIGDRGLGTGELFF
TRBV27,once,-,14,TRBJ1-5,TGTGCCAGCAATTCGGTGAAGAGCAATCAGCCCCAGCATTTT,CASNSVKSNQPQHF
TRBV5-4,-,-,14,TRBJ1-3,TGTGCCAGCAGCCAGGGGTCCTCTGGAAACACCATATATTTT,CASSQGSSGNTIYF
TRBV19,-,-,15,TRBJ1-4,TGTGCCAGTAGTTTCGTGAGGACAACTAATGAAAAACTGTTTTTT,CASSFVRTTNEKLFF
TRBV6-4,many,TRBD1,14,TRBJ2-1,TGTGCCAGCAGTGACACGGACAGGGGATCTGAGCAGTTCTTC,CASSDTDRGSEQFF
TRBV10-3,-,TRBD1,14,TRBJ2-7,TGTGCCATCAGAGGACAGGGGGCGTTGGGCGAGCAGTACTTC,CAIRGQGALGEQYF
TRBV18,-,TRBD1,17,TRBJ2-3,TGTGCCAGCTCACCAATCTTGGGACAGAGTAGCACAGATACGCAGTATTTT,CASSPILGQSSTDTQYF
TRBV7-2,-,-,16,TRBJ2-6,TGTGCCAGCAGCCCCCGGGTAGCCTCTGGGGCCAACGTCCTGACTTTC,CASSPRVASGANVLTF
TRBV2,few,TRBD1,13,TRBJ2-5,TGTGCCAGCAGTAGGGACAGGGTGGAGACCCAGTACTTC,CASSRDRVETQYF
TRBV11-2,-,-,12,TRBJ2-7,TGTGCCAGCAGCTTAGCCAGGTACGAGCAGTACTTC,CASSLARYEQYF
TRBV5-4,once,TRBD1,16,TRBJ2-3,TGTGCCAGCAGCTGGGACAGGGGAAGGGGCACAGATACGCAGTATTTT,CASSWDRGRGTDTQYF
TRBV11-2,-,TRBD1,15,TRBJ2-7,TGTGCCAGCAGCCGCGACAGGGTGCCTTCCTACGAGCAGTACTTC,CASSRDRVPSYEQYF
TRBV5-4,-,-,15,TRBJ1-2,TGTGCCAGCAGCTTGGAATCAGGGGCACCCTATGGCTACACCTTC,CASSLESGAPYGYTF
TRBV6-1,-,-,15,TRBJ1-2,TGTGCCAGCAGTGAAGCGTTCGCAGGAAGCTATGGCTACACCTTC,CASSEAFAGSYGYTF
TRBV7-2,-,-,13,TRBJ2-5,TGTGCCAGCAGCTTAGCGAACCAAGAGACCCAGTACTTC,CASSLANQETQYF
TRBV2,-,-,16,TRBJ1-2,TGTGCCAGCAGCGTCTTGCAGCATAATTTAAACTATGGCTACACCTTC,CASSVLQHNLNYGYTF
TRBV10-3,few,-,13,TRBJ2-7,TGTGCCATCAGTGAGGTGGGTTCCCACGAGCAGTACTTC,CAISEVGSHEQYF
TRBV28,-,TRBD1,16,TRBJ2-2,TGTGCCAGCCGGACAGGGGAAATGGAAAACACCGGGGAGCTGTTTTTT,CASRTGEMENTGELFF
TRBV4-1,-,TRBD1,17,TRBJ1-2,TGCGCCAGCAGCCAAGAATGGGACAGGGACTACTTTTATGGCTACACCTTC,CASSQEWDRDYFYGYTF
TRBV4-3,-,-,16,TRBJ1-2,TGCGCCAGCAGCCAAGATAGACCGGGGGGGATTTATGGCTACACCTTC,CASSQDRPGGIYGYTF
TRBV7-9,-,-,15,TRBJ1-6,TGTGCCAGCAGCTTAGATGGGGGAGGCAATTCACCCCTCCACTTT,CASSLDGGGNSPLHF
TRBV19,once,TRBD2,16,TRBJ2-1,TGTGCCAGTAGTATAGGGGGAGGGAGGCGCGACAATGAGCAGTTCTTC,CASSIGGGRRDNEQFF
TRBV10-2,-,TRBD2,16,TRBJ2-7,TGCGCCAGCAGTGGGGTAGCTAGCGGTGATTACTACGAGCAGTACTTC,CASSGVASGDYYEQYF
TRBV4-3,once,-,16,TRBJ2-2,TGCGCCAGCAGCCAATCGAGCCAAGGGTACACCGGGGAGCTGTTTTTT,CASSQSSQGYTGELFF
TRBV7-6,once,TRBD1,15,TRBJ1-3,TGTGCCAGCAGCTCTTCGGACAGGGATGGAAACACCATATATTTT,CASSSSDRDGNTIYF
TRBV5-4,-,TRBD2,18,TRBJ2-2,TGTGCCAGCAGCTCGAGGACTAGCGGGAGATCGAACACCGGGGAGCTGTTTTTT,CASSSRTSGRSNTGELFF
TRBV5-4,-,TRBD2,15,TRBJ2-1,TGTGCCAGCAGCGGGAGCGGGGGTGCCGCGGATGAGCAGTTCTTC,CASSGSGGAADEQFF
TRBV4-3,-,-,13,TRBJ1-5,TGCGCCAGCAGCCCTGGGGGCAGTCAGCCCCAGCATTTT,CASSPGGSQPQHF
TRBV4-3,-,TRBD1,20,TRBJ2-6,TGCGCCAGCAGCCAGGAAACTCCCCGGACAGGCCCCTCTGGGGCCAACGTCCTGACTTTC,CASSQETPRTGPSGANVLTF
TRBV28,-,TRBD1,15,TRBJ2-7,TGTGCCAGCACCCAAGGTGGACAGGCATCCTACGAGCAGTACTTC,CASTQGGQASYEQYF
TRBV6-6,-,TRBD1,15,TRBJ2-1,TGTGCCAGCAGTTACTTTAGGGGGCGCTTTGCTGAGCAGTTCTTC,CASSYFRGRFAEQFF